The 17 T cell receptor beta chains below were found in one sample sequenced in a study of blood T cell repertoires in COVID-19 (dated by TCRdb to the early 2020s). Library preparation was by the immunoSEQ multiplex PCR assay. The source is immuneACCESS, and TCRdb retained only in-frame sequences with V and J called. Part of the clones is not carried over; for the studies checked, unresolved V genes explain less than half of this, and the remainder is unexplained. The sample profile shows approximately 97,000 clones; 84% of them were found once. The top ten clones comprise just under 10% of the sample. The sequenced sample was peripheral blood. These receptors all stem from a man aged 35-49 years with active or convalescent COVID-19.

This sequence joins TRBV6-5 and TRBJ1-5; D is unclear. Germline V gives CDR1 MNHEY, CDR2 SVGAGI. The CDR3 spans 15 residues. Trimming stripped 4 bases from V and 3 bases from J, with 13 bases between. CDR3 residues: CASSWTRGPNQPQHF. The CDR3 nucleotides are TGTGCCAGCAGTTGGACTCGGGGTCCCAATCAGCCCCAGCATTTT.

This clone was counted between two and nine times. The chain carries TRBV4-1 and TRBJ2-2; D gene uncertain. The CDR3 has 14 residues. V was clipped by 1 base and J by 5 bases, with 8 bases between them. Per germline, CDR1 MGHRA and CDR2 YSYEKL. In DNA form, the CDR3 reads TGCGCCAGCAGCCAAGCGGCGGAAACCGGGGAGCTGTTTTTT. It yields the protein CASSQAAETGELFF.

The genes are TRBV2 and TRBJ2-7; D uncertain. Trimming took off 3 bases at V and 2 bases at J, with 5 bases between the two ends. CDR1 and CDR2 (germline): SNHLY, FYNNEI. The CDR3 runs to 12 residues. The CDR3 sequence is CASSDPTYEQYF. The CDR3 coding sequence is TGTGCCAGCAGTGACCCTACCTACGAGCAGTACTTC.

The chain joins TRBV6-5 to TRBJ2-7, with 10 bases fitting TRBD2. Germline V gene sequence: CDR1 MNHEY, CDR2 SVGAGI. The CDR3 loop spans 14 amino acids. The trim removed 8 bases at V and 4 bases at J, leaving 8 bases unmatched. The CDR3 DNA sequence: TGTGCCAGCGCGTCCGGGACTAGCGATTACGAGCAGTACTTC. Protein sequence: CASASGTSDYEQYF.

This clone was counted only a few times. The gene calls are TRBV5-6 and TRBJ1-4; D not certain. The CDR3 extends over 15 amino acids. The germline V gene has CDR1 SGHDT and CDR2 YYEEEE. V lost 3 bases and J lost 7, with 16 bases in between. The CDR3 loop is CASSSSGYWIEKLFF. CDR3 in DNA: TGTGCCAGCAGCTCCAGCGGGTATTGGATTGAAAAACTGTTTTTT. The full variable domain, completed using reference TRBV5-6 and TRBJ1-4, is DAGVTQSPTHLIKTRGQQVTLRCSPKSGHDTVSWYQQALGQGPQFIFQYYEEEERQRGNFPDRFSGHQFPNYSSELNVNALLLGDSALYLCASSSSGYWIEKLFFGSGTQLSVL.

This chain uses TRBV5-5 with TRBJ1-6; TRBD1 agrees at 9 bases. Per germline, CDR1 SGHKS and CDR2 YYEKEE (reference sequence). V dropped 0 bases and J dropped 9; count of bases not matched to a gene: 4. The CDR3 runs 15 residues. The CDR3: CASSLDATGGSPLHF. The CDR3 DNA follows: TGTGCCAGCAGCTTGGATGCGACAGGGGGTTCACCCCTCCACTTT. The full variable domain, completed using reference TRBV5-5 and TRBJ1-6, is DAGVTQSPTHLIKTRGQQVTLRCSPISGHKSVSWYQQVLGQGPQFIFQYYEKEERGRGNFPDRFSARQFPNYSSELNVNALLLGDSALYLCASSLDATGGSPLHFGNGTRLTVT.

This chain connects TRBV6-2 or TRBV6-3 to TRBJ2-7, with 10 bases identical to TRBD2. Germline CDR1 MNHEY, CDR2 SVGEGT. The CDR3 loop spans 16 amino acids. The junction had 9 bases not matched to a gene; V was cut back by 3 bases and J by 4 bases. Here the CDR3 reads CASSYGAGGPQYEQYF. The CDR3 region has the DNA TGTGCCAGCAGTTATGGAGCGGGGGGGCCACAGTACGAGCAGTACTTC.

CDR3 sequence: CASSFAGNTGELFF. The CDR3 region has the DNA TGTGCCAGCAGCTTCGCAGGGAATACCGGGGAGCTGTTTTTT. The chain employs TRBV11-2 and TRBJ2-2; D is possibly TRBD1 (5 bases). This CDR3 is built from 14 residues. Germline loops: CDR1 SGHAT, CDR2 FQNNGV. V was cut by 3 bases and J by 5 bases, with 10 bases left in between.

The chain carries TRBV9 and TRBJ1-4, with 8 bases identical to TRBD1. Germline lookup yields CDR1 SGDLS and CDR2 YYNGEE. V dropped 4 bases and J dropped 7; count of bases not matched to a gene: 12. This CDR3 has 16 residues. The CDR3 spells CASSPTPGQAGEKLFF. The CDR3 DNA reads TGTGCCAGCAGCCCTACCCCGGGACAGGCTGGTGAAAAACTGTTTTTT. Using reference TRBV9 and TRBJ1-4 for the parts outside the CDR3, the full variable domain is DSGVTQTPKHLITATGQRVTLRCSPRSGDLSVYWYQQSLDQGLQFLIQYYNGEERAKGNILERFSAQQFPDLHSELNLSSLELGDSALYFCASSPTPGQAGEKLFFGSGTQLSVL.

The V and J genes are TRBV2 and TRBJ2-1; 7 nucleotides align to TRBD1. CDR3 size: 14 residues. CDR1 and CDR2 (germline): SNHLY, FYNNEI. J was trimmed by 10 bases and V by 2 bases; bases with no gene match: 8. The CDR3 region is CASSEIGGPLEQFF. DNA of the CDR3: TGTGCCAGCAGTGAAATAGGGGGCCCCCTCGAGCAGTTCTTC.

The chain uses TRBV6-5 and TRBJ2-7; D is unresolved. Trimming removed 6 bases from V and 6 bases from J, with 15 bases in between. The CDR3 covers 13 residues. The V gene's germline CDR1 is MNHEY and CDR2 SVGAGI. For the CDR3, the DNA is TGTGCCAGCAGCACTCGGGTCTTTGGCGAGCAGTACTTC. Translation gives CASSTRVFGEQYF.

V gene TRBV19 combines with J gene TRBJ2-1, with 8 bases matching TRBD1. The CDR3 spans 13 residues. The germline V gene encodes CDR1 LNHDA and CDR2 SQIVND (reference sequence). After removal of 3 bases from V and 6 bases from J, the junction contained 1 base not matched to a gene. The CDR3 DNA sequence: TGTGCCAGTAGTATCGACAGGGGCAATGAGCAGTTCTTC. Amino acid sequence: CASSIDRGNEQFF.

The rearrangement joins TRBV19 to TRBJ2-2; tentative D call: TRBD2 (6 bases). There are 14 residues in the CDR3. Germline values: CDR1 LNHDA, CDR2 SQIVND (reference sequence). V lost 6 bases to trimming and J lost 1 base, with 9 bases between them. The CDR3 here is CASREGMNTGELFF. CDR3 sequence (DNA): TGTGCCAGTAGGGAGGGCATGAACACCGGGGAGCTGTTTTTT.

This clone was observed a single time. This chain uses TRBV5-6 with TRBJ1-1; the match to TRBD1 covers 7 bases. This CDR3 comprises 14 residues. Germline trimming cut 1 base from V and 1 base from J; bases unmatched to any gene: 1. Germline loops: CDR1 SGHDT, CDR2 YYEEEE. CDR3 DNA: TGTGCCAGCAGCTTGAGACAGGGGAACACTGAAGCTTTCTTT. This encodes CASSLRQGNTEAFF.

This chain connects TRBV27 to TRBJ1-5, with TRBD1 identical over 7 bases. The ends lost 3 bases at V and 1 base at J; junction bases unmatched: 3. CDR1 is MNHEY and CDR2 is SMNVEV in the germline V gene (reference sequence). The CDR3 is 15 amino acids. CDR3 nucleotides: TGTGCCAGCAGTTTTAGGGGGCCCAGCAATCAGCCCCAGCATTTT. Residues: CASSFRGPSNQPQHF.

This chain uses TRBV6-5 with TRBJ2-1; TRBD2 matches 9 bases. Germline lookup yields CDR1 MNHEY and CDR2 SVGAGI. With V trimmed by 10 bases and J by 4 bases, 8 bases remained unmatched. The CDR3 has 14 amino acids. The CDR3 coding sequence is TGTGCCATCAGCGGGGGGTCAACTTACAATGAGCAGTTCTTC. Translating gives CAISGGSTYNEQFF.

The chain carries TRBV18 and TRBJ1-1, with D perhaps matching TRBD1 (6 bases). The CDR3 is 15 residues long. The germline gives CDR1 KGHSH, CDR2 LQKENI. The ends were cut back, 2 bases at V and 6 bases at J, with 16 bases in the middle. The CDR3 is CASSPSGTSPAEAFF. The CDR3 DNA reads TGTGCCAGCTCACCATCGGGGACATCCCCCGCTGAAGCTTTCTTT. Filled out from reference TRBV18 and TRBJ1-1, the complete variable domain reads NAGVMQNPRHLVRRRGQEARLRCSPMKGHSHVYWYRQLPEEGLKFMVYLQKENIIDESGMPKERFSAEFPKEGPSILRIQQVVRGDSAAYFCASSPSGTSPAEAFFGQGTRLTVV.